These 15 T cell receptor beta chains share one sample of origin, sequenced in a study of T cell repertoires and HLA-DP antigens. The antigens these receptors bind are not known. The assay was immunoSEQ multiplex PCR, and TCRdb's table has in-frame clones only and misses some. The sample lists more than 90,000 clones, nearly 95% occurring once. The sequenced sample was CD4+ T cells from PBMCs. The receptor source for this set is a woman aged 18-29 years in good health and CMV-seronegative.

V and J are TRBV7-3 and TRBJ2-2; 8 nucleotides match TRBD2. This CDR3 comprises 16 residues. Germline V gives CDR1 SGHTA, CDR2 FQGTGA. The ends lost 5 bases at V and 3 bases at J; junction bases unmatched: 8. The CDR3 spells CASSPRRGAHTGELFF. The CDR3 coding sequence is TGTGCCAGCAGCCCCAGGCGGGGGGCACACACCGGGGAGCTGTTTTTT.

In this sample, this clone turned up once. The chain carries TRBV7-3 and TRBJ2-5; D remains ambiguous. Trimming stripped 2 bases from V and 0 bases from J, with 7 bases between. The germline V gene encodes CDR1 SGHTA and CDR2 FQGTGA. CDR3 length: 14 residues. This CDR3 reads CASSLGPYQETQYF. The CDR3, as DNA: TGTGCCAGCAGCTTAGGCCCTTACCAAGAGACCCAGTACTTC.

V gene TRBV5-1 combines with J gene TRBJ2-1; TRBD2 matches at 13 bases. V shed 0 bases, J shed 8 bases, and the junction held 5 bases outside the gene matches. Per the germline V gene, CDR1 is SGHRS and CDR2 is YFSETQ. The CDR3 loop spans 16 amino acids. CDR3 in amino acids: CASSLVGLAGWHEQFF. The DNA for the CDR3 is TGCGCCAGCAGCTTGGTGGGACTAGCGGGATGGCATGAGCAGTTCTTC.

The chain couples TRBV2 to TRBJ1-1, with D possibly TRBD1 on 5 matching bases. Germline V lookup: CDR1 SNHLY, CDR2 FYNNEI. Trimming removed 0 bases at V and 4 bases at J, with 15 bases between. This CDR3 has 16 residues. In nucleotides, the CDR3 is TGTGCCAGCAGTGAAGCGAACCAGGGCTTCTTCACTGAAGCTTTCTTT. It specifies CASSEANQGFFTEAFF. The full variable domain, completed using reference TRBV2 and TRBJ1-1, is EPEVTQTPSHQVTQMGQEVILRCVPISNHLYFYWYRQILGQKVEFLVSFYNNEISEKSEIFDDQFSVERPDGSNFTLKIRSTKLEDSAMYFCASSEANQGFFTEAFFGQGTRLTVV.

The chain has TRBV6-1 and TRBJ1-2; 8 nucleotides match TRBD1. Germline loops: CDR1 MNHNS, CDR2 SASEGT. V gave up 4 bases and J gave up 5 bases; unmatched junction bases: 9. This CDR3 has 15 residues. CDR3 sequence reads: CASSGTGPGTYGYTF. The DNA for the CDR3 is TGTGCCAGCAGTGGGACAGGGCCCGGAACGTATGGCTACACCTTC.

This clone was picked up one time. V is TRBV10-3 and J is TRBJ2-2; TRBD2 agrees at 14 bases. This CDR3 has 15 residues. V gave up 6 bases and J gave up 4 bases; unmatched junction bases: 1. Germline V lookup: CDR1 ENHRY, CDR2 SYGVKD. The chain's CDR3 is CAIRGLAGVTGELFF. The CDR3 nucleotides are TGTGCCATCAGGGGACTAGCGGGAGTCACCGGGGAGCTGTTTTTT.

This rearrangement joins TRBV19 to TRBJ2-7; 11 nucleotides agree with TRBD2. Per germline, CDR1 LNHDA and CDR2 SQIVND (reference sequence). This CDR3 comprises 18 residues. The ends lost 1 base at V and 6 bases at J; junction bases unmatched: 14. CDR3: CASSIVVALTSGKFEQYF. CDR3 sequence (DNA): TGTGCCAGTAGTATAGTCGTGGCGCTGACTAGCGGGAAGTTCGAGCAGTACTTC.

The gene calls are TRBV4-1 and TRBJ1-6, with D uncertain. Looked up from germline, CDR1 is MGHRA and CDR2 is YSYEKL. V lost 1 base and J lost 6, with 16 bases in between. CDR3 length equals 17 residues. The CDR3 nucleotides are TGCGCCAGCAGCCAAGGGCAGGCTAAGCGAATTAATTCACCCCTCCACTTT. The encoded protein is CASSQGQAKRINSPLHF.

A note on this clone: One junction end disagrees with the germline gene, perhaps due to a read error. This chain links TRBV7-7 with TRBJ1-2, with 7 bases fitting TRBD1. CDR3 size: 16 residues. Germline V gene data show CDR1 as SSHAT and CDR2 as FNYEAQ (reference sequence). The CDR3: CASSPLPGQTIYGYTF. The CDR3 coding sequence is TGTGCTAGCAGCCCCCTCCCGGGACAGACGATTTATGGCTACACCTTC.

This chain joins TRBV7-2 and TRBJ2-1, with D possibly matching TRBD2 (6 bases). Trimming removed 5 bases from V and 2 bases from J, with 10 bases in between. The germline V gene has CDR1 SGHTA and CDR2 FQGNSA. The length of the CDR3 is 14 residues. CDR3 loop: CASSTRLAYNEQFF. As DNA, the CDR3 is TGTGCCAGCAGCACGCGACTAGCCTACAATGAGCAGTTCTTC.

This chain links TRBV5-1 with TRBJ2-1, with 10 nucleotides matching TRBD1. This CDR3 is 20 amino acids long. Trimming took 5 bases from V and 0 from J; bases not matched to a gene: 17. Per the germline V gene, CDR1 is SGHRS and CDR2 is YFSETQ. This CDR3 reads CASRTTGTGDLHSSYNEQFF. CDR3 sequence (DNA): TGCGCCAGCAGAACAACCGGGACAGGGGACCTCCACAGCTCCTACAATGAGCAGTTCTTC.

This sequence joins TRBV18 and TRBJ2-2; D remains ambiguous. Trimming removed 0 bases at V and 1 base at J, with 0 bases between. Germline values: CDR1 KGHSH, CDR2 LQKENI. This CDR3 comprises 13 residues. The DNA of the CDR3 is TGTGCCAGCTCACCACCGAACACCGGGGAGCTGTTTTTT. This codes for CASSPPNTGELFF.

V usage is TRBV6-5 and J usage is TRBJ1-2; a possible D gene is TRBD1 (5 bases). This CDR3 comprises 15 residues. Germline V CDR1 and CDR2: MNHEY, SVGAGI. V lost 6 bases, J lost 4 bases, and 18 bases lay in between. This CDR3 is CASSRRYGGSYGYTF. CDR3 nucleotide sequence: TGTGCCAGCAGCCGGAGATACGGGGGGAGCTATGGCTACACCTTC.

V is TRBV28 and J is TRBJ1-2, with D perhaps matching TRBD1 (5 bases). CDR1 and CDR2 from the germline V gene are MDHEN and SYDVKM. Trimming shortened V by 6 bases and J by 4 bases, and 18 bases separated the two germline ends. The CDR3 consists of 15 residues. Here the CDR3 reads CASSTGLTGGYGYTF. The CDR3 coding sequence is TGTGCCAGCAGCACGGGACTCACGGGAGGCTATGGCTACACCTTC.

This chain connects TRBV21-1 to TRBJ2-7; the D call TRBD1 from the table was never checked on the DNA. TRBV21-1 constitutes a pseudogene. The CDR3 is made up of 15 amino acids. The CDR3 is CASSSGRTSAHEQYF. The CDR3 nucleotides read TGTGCCAGCAGCAGCGGCCGGACATCAGCCCACGAGCAGTACTTC.